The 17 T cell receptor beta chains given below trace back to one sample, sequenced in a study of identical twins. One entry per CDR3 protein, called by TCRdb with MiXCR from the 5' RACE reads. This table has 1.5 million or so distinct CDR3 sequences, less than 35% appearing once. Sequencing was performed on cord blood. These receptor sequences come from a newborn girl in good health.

The CDR3 nucleotides are TGTGCCAGCAGTCCCTCGGGACAGTACGAGCAGTACTTC. Translated, it gives CASSPSGQYEQYF. V usage is TRBV28 and J usage is TRBJ2-7; 7 bases map to TRBD1. J lost 4 bases, V lost 5 bases, and 5 bases had no gene match. The CDR3 covers 13 residues. CDR1 and CDR2 (germline): MDHEN, SYDVKM.

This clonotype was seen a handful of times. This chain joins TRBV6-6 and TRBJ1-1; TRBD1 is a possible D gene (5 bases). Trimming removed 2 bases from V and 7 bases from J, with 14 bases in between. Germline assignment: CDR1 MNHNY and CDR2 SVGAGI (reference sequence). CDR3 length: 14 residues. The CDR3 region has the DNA TGTGCCAGCAGTTACCGGGTGGGGGGGAATGAAGCTTTCTTT. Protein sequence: CASSYRVGGNEAFF.

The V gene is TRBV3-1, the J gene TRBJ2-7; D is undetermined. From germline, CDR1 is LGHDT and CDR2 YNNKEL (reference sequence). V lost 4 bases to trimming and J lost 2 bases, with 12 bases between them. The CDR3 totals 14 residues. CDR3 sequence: CASSPRKGTYEQYF. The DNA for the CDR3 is TGTGCCAGCAGCCCCCGCAAAGGGACCTACGAGCAGTACTTC.

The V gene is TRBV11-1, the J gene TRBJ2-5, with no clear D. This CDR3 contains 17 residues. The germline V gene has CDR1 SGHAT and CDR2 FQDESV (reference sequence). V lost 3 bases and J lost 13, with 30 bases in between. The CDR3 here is CASSFTFRSASSYERYF. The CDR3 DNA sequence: TGTGCCAGCAGCTTTACGTTTCGGTCAGCCAGCTCCTACGAGCGGTACTTC.

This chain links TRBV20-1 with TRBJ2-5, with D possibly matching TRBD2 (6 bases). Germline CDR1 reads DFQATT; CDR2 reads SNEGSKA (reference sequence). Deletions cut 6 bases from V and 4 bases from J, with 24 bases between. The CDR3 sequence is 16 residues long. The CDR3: CSAPPLASVVAETQYF. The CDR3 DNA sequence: TGCAGTGCACCGCCTTTGGCTAGCGTCGTTGCAGAGACCCAGTACTTC.

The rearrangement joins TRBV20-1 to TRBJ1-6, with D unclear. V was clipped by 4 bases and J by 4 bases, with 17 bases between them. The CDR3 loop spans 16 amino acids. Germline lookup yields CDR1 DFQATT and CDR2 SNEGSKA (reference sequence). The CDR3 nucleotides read TGCAGTGCTATAGAGTCGGCCCTCAGTTATAATTCACCCCTCCACTTT. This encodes CSAIESALSYNSPLHF.

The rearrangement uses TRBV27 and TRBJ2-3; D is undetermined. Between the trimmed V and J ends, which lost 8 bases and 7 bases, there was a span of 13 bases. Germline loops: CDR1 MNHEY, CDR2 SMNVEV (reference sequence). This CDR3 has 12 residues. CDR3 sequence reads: CASGFWPYTQYF. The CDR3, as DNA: TGTGCCAGCGGGTTCTGGCCGTATACGCAGTATTTT.

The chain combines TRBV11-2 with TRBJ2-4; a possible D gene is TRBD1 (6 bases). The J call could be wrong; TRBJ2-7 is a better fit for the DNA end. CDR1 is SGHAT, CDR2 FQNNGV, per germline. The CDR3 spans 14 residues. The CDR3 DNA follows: TGTGCCAGCAGCTTAGTTTTGGGGGCAGACGAGCAGTACTTC. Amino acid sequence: CASSLVLGADEQYF.

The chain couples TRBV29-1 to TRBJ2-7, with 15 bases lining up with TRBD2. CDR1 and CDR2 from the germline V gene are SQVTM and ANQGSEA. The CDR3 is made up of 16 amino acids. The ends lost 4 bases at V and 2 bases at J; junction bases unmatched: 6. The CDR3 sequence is CSVVGLAGGLTYEQYF. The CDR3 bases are TGCAGCGTTGTTGGACTAGCGGGAGGGCTGACCTACGAGCAGTACTTC.

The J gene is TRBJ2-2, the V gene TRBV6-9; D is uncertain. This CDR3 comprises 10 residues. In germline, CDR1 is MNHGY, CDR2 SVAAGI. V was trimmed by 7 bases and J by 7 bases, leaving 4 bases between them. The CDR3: CASTVGELFF. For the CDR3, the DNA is TGTGCCAGCACTGTCGGGGAGCTGTTTTTT.

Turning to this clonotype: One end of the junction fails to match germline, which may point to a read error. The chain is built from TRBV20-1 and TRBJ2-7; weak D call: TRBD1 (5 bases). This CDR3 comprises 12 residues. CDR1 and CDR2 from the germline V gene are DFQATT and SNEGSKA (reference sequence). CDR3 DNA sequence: TGCAGTGCTGGAGACAGAGACTACGAGCAGTACTTC. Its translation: CSAGDRDYEQYF.

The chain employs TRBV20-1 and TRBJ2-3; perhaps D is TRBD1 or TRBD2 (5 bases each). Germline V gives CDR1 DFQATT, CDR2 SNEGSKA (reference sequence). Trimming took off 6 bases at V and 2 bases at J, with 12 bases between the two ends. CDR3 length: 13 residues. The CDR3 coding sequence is TGCAGTGCCCCCACCGGGACCACAGATACGCAGTATTTT. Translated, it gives CSAPTGTTDTQYF.

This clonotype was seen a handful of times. The CDR3 here is CSVSWGVGMDSETQYF. In nucleotides, the CDR3 is TGCAGCGTCAGTTGGGGAGTGGGAATGGATTCGGAGACCCAGTACTTC. V gene TRBV29-1 combines with J gene TRBJ2-5; maybe TRBD2 (5 bases). Germline CDR1 reads SQVTM; CDR2 reads ANQGSEA. The CDR3 extends over 16 amino acids. V lost 6 bases and J 5 bases, leaving 25 bases between the germline ends.

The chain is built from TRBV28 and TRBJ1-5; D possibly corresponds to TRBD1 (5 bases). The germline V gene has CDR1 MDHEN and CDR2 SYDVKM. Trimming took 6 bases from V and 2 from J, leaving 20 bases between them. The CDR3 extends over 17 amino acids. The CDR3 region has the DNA TGTGCCAGCAGAGTTTATGCCCGGCAGGGCGGCAATCAGCCCCAGCATTTT. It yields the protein CASRVYARQGGNQPQHF.

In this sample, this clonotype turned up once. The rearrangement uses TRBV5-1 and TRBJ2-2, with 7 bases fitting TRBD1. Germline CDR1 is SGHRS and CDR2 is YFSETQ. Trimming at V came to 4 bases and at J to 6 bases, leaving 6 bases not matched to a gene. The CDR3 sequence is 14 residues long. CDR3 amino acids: CASSPNRGSGELFF. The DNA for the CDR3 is TGCGCCAGCAGCCCTAACAGGGGATCCGGGGAGCTGTTTTTT.

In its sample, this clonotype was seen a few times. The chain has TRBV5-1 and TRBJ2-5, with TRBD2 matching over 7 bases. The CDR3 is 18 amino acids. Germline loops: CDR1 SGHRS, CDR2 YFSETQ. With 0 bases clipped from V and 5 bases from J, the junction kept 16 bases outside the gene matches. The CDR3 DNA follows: TGCGCCAGCAGCTTGGACGGTCGGACTAGAGGTTTTTGGGAGACCCAGTACTTC. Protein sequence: CASSLDGRTRGFWETQYF.

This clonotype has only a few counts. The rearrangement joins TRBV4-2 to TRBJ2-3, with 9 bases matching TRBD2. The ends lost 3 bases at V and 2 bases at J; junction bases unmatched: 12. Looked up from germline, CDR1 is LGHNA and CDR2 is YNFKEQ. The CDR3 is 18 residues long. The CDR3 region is CASSQWGRGGPFTDTQYF. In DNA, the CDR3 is TGTGCCAGCAGCCAGTGGGGGCGGGGGGGCCCCTTCACAGATACGCAGTATTTT.